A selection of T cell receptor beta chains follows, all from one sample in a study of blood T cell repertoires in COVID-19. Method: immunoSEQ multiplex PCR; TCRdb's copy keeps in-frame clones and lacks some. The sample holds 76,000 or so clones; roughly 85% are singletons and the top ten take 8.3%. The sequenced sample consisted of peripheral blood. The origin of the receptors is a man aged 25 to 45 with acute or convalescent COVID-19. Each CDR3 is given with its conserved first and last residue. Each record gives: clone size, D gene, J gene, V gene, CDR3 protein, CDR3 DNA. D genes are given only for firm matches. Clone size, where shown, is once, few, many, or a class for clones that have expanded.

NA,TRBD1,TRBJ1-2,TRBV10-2,CASSEGRGLNYGYTF,TGCGCCAGCAGTGAAGGCAGGGGGCTAAACTATGGCTACACCTTC
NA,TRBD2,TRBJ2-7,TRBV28,CASSGTSGRHFTATLYEQYF,TGTGCCAGCAGTGGGACTAGCGGGAGGCACTTTACCGCCACCCTTTACGAGCAGTACTTC
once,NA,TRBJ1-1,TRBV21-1,CASSKSGDSLQAFF,TGTGCCAGCAGCAAGTCGGGGGACAGTCTCCAAGCTTTCTTT
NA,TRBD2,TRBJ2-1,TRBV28,CASSLPGLEDNEQFF,TGTGCCAGCAGCCTACCGGGACTAGAGGACAATGAGCAGTTCTTC
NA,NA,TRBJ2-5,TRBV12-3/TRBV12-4,CASSPDSIETQYF,TGTGCCAGCAGCCCAGACTCTATAGAGACCCAGTACTTC
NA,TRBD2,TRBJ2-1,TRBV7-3,CASSSLAGGYNEQFF,TGTGCCAGCAGCTCGTTGGCGGGAGGCTACAATGAGCAGTTCTTC
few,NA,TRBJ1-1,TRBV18,CASSPGAAAEAFF,TGTGCCAGCTCACCAGGAGCGGCAGCTGAAGCTTTCTTT
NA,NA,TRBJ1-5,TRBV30,CAWSVGGLRPQHF,TGTGCCTGGAGTGTAGGTGGGCTGAGGCCCCAGCATTTT
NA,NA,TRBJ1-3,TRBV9,CASSVQGTGNTIYF,TGTGCCAGCAGCGTGCAGGGAACTGGAAACACCATATATTTT
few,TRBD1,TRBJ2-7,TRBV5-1,CASRPTSGTGIYEQYF,TGCGCCAGCAGGCCGACGTCCGGGACAGGGATCTACGAGCAGTACTTC
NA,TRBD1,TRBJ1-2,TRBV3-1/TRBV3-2,CASARTGFGYTF,TGTGCCAGCGCCCGGACAGGGTTCGGCTACACCTTC
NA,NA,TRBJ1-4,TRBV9,CASSPTATNEKLFF,TGTGCCAGCAGCCCGACAGCAACTAATGAAAAACTGTTTTTT
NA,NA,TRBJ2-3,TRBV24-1,CATSARVGTDTQYF,TGTGCCACCAGTGCCAGGGTAGGAACAGATACGCAGTATTTT
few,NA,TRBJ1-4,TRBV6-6,CASSPSGRGDEKLFF,TGTGCCAGCAGCCCCTCGGGGAGGGGGGATGAAAAACTGTTTTTT
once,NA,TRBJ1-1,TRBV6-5,CASSYSEVGHTEAFF,TGTGCCAGCAGTTACTCGGAGGTAGGGCACACTGAAGCTTTCTTT
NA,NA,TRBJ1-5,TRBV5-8,CASSRTGSHQPQHF,TGTGCCAGCAGCCGAACAGGGAGCCATCAGCCCCAGCATTTT
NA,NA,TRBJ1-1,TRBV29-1,CSVEGRGAFF,TGCAGCGTTGAAGGTAGGGGAGCTTTCTTT
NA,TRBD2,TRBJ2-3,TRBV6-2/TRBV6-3,CASSSPSGPSTDTQYF,TGTGCCAGCAGTAGCCCTAGCGGGCCTAGCACAGATACGCAGTATTTT
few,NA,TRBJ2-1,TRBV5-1,CASREGPYNEQFF,TGCGCCAGCAGGGAGGGTCCCTACAATGAGCAGTTCTTC
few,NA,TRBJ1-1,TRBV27,CASSLGSMTEAFF,TGTGCCAGCAGTTTGGGCAGCATGACTGAAGCTTTCTTT
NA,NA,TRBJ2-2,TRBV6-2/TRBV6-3,CASSQRGAGELFF,TGTGCCAGCAGTCAAAGAGGCGCCGGGGAGCTGTTTTTT
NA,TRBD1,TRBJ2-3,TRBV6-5,CASSYRQGAGDTQYF,TGTGCCAGCAGTTACAGGCAGGGGGCTGGAGATACGCAGTATTTT
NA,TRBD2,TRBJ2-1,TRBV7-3,CASSFLAGAYNEQFF,TGTGCCAGCAGCTTTTTAGCGGGCGCCTACAATGAGCAGTTCTTC
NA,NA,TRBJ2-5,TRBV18,CASSPRREQETQYF,TGTGCCAGCTCACCACGGCGGGAACAAGAGACCCAGTACTTC
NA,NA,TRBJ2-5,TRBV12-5,CASGTGRGIETQYF,TGTGCTAGTGGAACGGGGAGGGGGATCGAGACCCAGTACTTC
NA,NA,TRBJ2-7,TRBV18,CASSRDSYEQYF,TGTGCCAGCTCGCGTGACAGCTACGAGCAGTACTTC
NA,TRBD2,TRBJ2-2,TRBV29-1,CSVRLAGGYTGELFF,TGCAGCGTTAGGCTAGCGGGAGGGTACACCGGGGAGCTGTTTTTT
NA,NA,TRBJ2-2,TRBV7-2,CASSLRRAGTLTTGELFF,TGTGCCAGCAGCTTACGGAGGGCTGGGACGCTGACCACCGGGGAGCTGTTTTTT
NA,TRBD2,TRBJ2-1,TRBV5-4,CASSSTSGSYNEQFF,TGTGCCAGCAGTTCGACTAGCGGGAGCTACAATGAGCAGTTCTTC
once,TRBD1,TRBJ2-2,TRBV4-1,CASSPNRGAQAGELFF,TGCGCCAGCAGCCCAAACAGGGGGGCGCAGGCCGGGGAGCTGTTTTTT
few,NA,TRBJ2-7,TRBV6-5,CASSYSMGPSSEQYF,TGTGCCAGCAGTTACTCGATGGGGCCGTCCTCCGAGCAGTACTTC
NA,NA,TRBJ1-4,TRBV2,CASSDRVDEKLFF,TGTGCCAGCAGTGACAGGGTCGACGAAAAACTGTTTTTT
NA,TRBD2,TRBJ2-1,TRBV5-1,CASSSSERETDEQFF,TGCGCCAGCAGCTCCTCGGAGCGGGAGACGGATGAGCAGTTCTTC
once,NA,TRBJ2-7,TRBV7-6,CASSLAPRSEQYF,TGTGCCAGCAGCTTAGCGCCGAGGTCGGAGCAGTACTTC
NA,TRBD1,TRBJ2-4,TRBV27,CASRGTGGVLAKNIQYF,TGTGCCAGCAGGGGGACAGGGGGCGTCCTAGCCAAAAACATTCAGTACTTC
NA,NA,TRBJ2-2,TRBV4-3,CASSHQGRGTGELFF,TGCGCCAGCAGCCACCAGGGCCGTGGCACCGGGGAGCTGTTTTTT
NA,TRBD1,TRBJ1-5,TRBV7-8,CASSDTTGERQPQHF,TGTGCCAGCAGCGACACGACAGGGGAGAGGCAGCCCCAGCATTTT
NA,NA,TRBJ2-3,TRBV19,CASSIEGARTDTQYF,TGTGCCAGTAGTATAGAGGGGGCAAGGACAGATACGCAGTATTTT
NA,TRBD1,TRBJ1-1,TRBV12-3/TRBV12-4,CASSRQGYTEAFF,TGTGCCAGCAGTCGACAGGGCTATACTGAAGCTTTCTTT
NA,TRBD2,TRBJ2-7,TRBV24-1,CATSDSRLAPHEQYF,TGTGCCACCAGTGACTCTCGACTAGCTCCCCACGAGCAGTACTTC
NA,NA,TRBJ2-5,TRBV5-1,CASSFTTGNQETQYF,TGCGCCAGCAGCTTTACAACAGGAAATCAGGAGACCCAGTACTTC
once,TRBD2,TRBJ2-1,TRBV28,CASRPSGRAEREQFF,TGTGCCAGCAGGCCTAGCGGGAGGGCCGAACGGGAGCAGTTCTTC
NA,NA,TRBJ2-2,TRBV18,CASSRGRDTGELFF,TGTGCCAGCTCACGGGGGCGTGACACCGGGGAGCTGTTTTTT
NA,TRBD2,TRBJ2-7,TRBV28,CASSLPSGRFSRSEQYF,TGTGCCAGCAGTTTACCTAGCGGGAGGTTTTCCCGAAGCGAGCAGTACTTC
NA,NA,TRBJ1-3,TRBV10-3,CAISPGQISGNTIYF,TGTGCCATCAGCCCCGGACAAATCTCTGGAAACACCATATATTTT
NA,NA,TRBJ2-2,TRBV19,CASRSTGTLNTGELFF,TGTGCCAGTAGGAGTACGGGGACACTGAACACCGGGGAGCTGTTTTTT
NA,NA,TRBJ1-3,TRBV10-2,CASGKPSTGNTIYF,TGCGCCAGTGGTAAACCTTCTACTGGAAACACCATATATTTT
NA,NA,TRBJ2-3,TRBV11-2,CASSLSLQSGPSSTDTQYF,TGTGCCAGCAGCTTGAGTCTTCAGAGCGGCCCCTCTAGCACAGATACGCAGTATTTT